The clone carrying this TCR beta chain was picked up many times. Its target is unknown. Breast cancer patients provided tissue from their axillary draining lymph nodes. The sample belongs to a study of breast tumors, draining lymph nodes, adjacent tissues. Study-level points and caveats: Compared with lymph nodes, tumors were less diverse; compared with nontumor tissue, more. That most tumor T cells come from lymph nodes remained unproven. Tumor and nontumor repertoires were significantly more similar in luminal-like than in basal-like breast cancer.

TCRdb fed the multiplex PCR reads into MiXCR, producing one record per CDR3 protein. The data show 200,000 to 300,000 distinct CDR3 sequences, about 30% seen once. The junction had 8 bases not matched to a gene; V was cut back by 4 bases and J by 5 bases. This CDR3 comprises 14 residues. The germline V gene encodes CDR1 WNHNN and CDR2 SYGVQD (reference sequence). The specimen was axillary lymph node tissue. The TCR originated in a female donor with breast cancer. Some clones in this sample may be carry-over from other donors' samples. The genes are TRBV10-1 and TRBJ2-7; TRBD2 matches at 7 bases. The DNA for the CDR3 is TGCGCCAGCAGTGCCTCTGGGACTACCCACGAGCAGTACTTC. This encodes CASSASGTTHEQYF.